This T cell receptor (beta chain) was sequenced during a study of OX40 agonist ivuxolimab in advanced cancers. About the study: At doses from 0.01 to 10 mg/kg, patients were given intravenous ivuxolimab every 2 weeks.

TCRdb keeps only in-frame clones here, not all; method: immunoSEQ multiplex PCR. The sample records about 58,000 clones, 80% to 90% being singletons. Whole-study results and caveats: There was clonal expansion of CD4+ and CD8+ blood T cells by week 6 at 0.1 to 3.0 mg/kg. It was not determined which antigens were specifically recognized by the peripheral T cells that had undergone clonal expansion.

CDR1 and CDR2 (germline): MNHNS, SASEGT. This CDR3 contains 14 residues. Trimming cost V 4 bases and J 4 bases, with 13 bases left between them. To note about this clone: Its target is not known.

This material consisted of CD4+ or CD8+ T cells sorted from blood, taken in a trial of the OX40 agonist ivuxolimab. The clonotype was recovered from an adult with an advanced solid tumor such as melanoma, head and neck, liver or kidney cancer. The V and J genes are TRBV6-1 and TRBJ2-5, with TRBD2 as a possible D gene (6 bases). The CDR3 nucleotides are TGTGCCAGCAGTGCGGGACTTACGATAGAGACCCAGTACTTC. Its protein product is CASSAGLTIETQYF.